These T cell receptor beta chains were read from a single sample in a study of beta chain features in type 1 diabetes. TCRdb keeps only in-frame clones here, not all; method: immunoSEQ multiplex PCR. The sample holds about 620,000 clones, around 16% seen once. The sample comprised naive CD4+ T cells from blood. The receptors were gathered from a man between 18 and 35 years old in good health. Both conserved end residues are part of each CDR3. The order of the fields is clone size, V gene, D gene, J gene, CDR3 DNA, CDR3 protein. A D gene is named only where the DNA matches it firmly. Part of the rows lack a size; the others show once, few, many or a class for expanded clones.

>few|TRBV20-1|TRBD1|TRBJ1-2
TGCAGTGCTTTAGACAGGGATCACACCTTC
CSALDRDHTF
>few|TRBV30|-|TRBJ2-3
TGTGCCTGGAGATTGACAGCCGGCACAGATACGCAGTATTTT
CAWRLTAGTDTQYF
>few|TRBV29-1|-|TRBJ1-5
TGCAGCGTTGAGTTGGGACCGTTACAGCCCCAGCATTTT
CSVELGPLQPQHF
>-|TRBV28|TRBD1|TRBJ1-2
TGTGCCAGCAGCTCGGACAGGGTTGGTGGCTACACCTTC
CASSSDRVGGYTF
>-|TRBV19|-|TRBJ1-2
TGTGCCAGTAGTCCTTCCGGTAACTATGGCTACACCTTC
CASSPSGNYGYTF
>-|TRBV2|TRBD2|TRBJ2-1
TGTGCCAGCAGATTGACTAGCGGGGGGGCCAATGAGCAGTTCTTC
CASRLTSGGANEQFF
>-|TRBV7-2|-|TRBJ1-1
TGTGCCAGCAGCTTGGTCGGACCGAACACTGAAGCTTTCTTT
CASSLVGPNTEAFF
>-|TRBV5-1|-|TRBJ2-2
TGCGCCAGCAATGGGGAACGTACCGGGGAGCTGTTTTTT
CASNGERTGELFF
>-|TRBV7-2|-|TRBJ2-5
TGTGCCAGCAGCCTAATGTGGGGGCCCCAAGAGACCCAGTACTTC
CASSLMWGPQETQYF
>-|TRBV4-1|-|TRBJ2-3
TGCGCCAGCAGCCACTCCCAGGGCGGGAAGGATACGCAGTATTTT
CASSHSQGGKDTQYF
>-|TRBV5-6|-|TRBJ1-1
TGTGCCAGCAGCTTGCCGGGCTCTTCCGCCAGGGCTTTCTTT
CASSLPGSSARAFF
>-|TRBV5-1|TRBD1|TRBJ2-7
TGCGCCAGCAGCGCCGCATCCGGGACAGGGGGCACCCAGCAGTACTTC
CASSAASGTGGTQQYF
>few|TRBV6-6|TRBD1|TRBJ2-1
TGTGCCAGCAGTACGACAGGGTCCTACAATGAGCAGTTCTTC
CASSTTGSYNEQFF
>-|TRBV19|-|TRBJ2-7
TGTGCCAGTAGTATGAAACAGTATTACGAGCAGTACTTC
CASSMKQYYEQYF
>-|TRBV30|-|TRBJ2-7
TGTGCCTGGACGCTAGGAGTCAACGAGCAGTACTTC
CAWTLGVNEQYF
>-|TRBV18|-|TRBJ1-5
TGTGCCAGCTCACCACAGGGAGGGACTCAGCCCCAGCATTTT
CASSPQGGTQPQHF